The present entry profiles one T cell receptor (beta chain) with its context. What was amplified from RNA transcripts were TCR beta CDR3 regions. HTBI primers drove first-round RT-PCR of the TCR CDR3. TCRdb reanalysed the multiplex PCR reads using MiXCR and keeps one entry per CDR3 protein. The repertoire includes roughly 800,000 distinct CDR3 sequences, 38% of them detected once, and around 10% sits in the top ten. V was trimmed by 3 bases and J by 4 bases, leaving 16 bases between them. The V gene's germline CDR1 is SNHLY and CDR2 FYNNEI. This CDR3 spans 15 amino acids. The sample comes from a study of T cells in Graves' hyperthyroidism and ophthalmopathy. About the study: Staff took peripheral blood when the initial diagnosis was made, before any treatment began.

Sequencing was done on a sample of blood. This sequence originates from a man aged 18 to 35 with Graves' hyperthyroidism. The rearrangement joins TRBV2 to TRBJ2-7; D gene unclear. The CDR3 spells CASSDSQDPSYEQYF. CDR3 sequence (DNA): TGTGCCAGCAGTGATAGCCAGGATCCCTCGTACGAGCAGTACTTC.